One TCR beta chain is described in this entry. Its antigen has not been determined. Base quality data are lacking; no much larger clone is found one base away. These data come from a study of brain T cells in children with intractable seizures (dated by TCRdb to 2020 to 2022). For context, the study as a whole: Resected brain tissue from 53 pediatric epilepsy surgery cases was initially screened for immune gene transcripts with a NanoString immunology panel. Among the roughly 12 selected surgery cases, eight also had pre-surgery blood sequenced, leaving four with brain tissue only. Paper-wide results and their limitations: Because sequencing depth was different between pre-surgery and post-surgery blood, clones absent from the pre-surgery sample may reflect undersampling. The patients' HCMV serostatus was not known, and viral specificity was inferred solely from CDR3 sequence similarity.

In the paper's terms, the time point label means: blood from clinic visit 5 months post-surgery; TSC patient then seizure free. Surgery cases with the highest brain T cell transcript signatures were selected for TCR beta chain sequencing of brain tissue and, where available, blood. Prior to surgery, the patients had been treated with at least one anti-epileptic drug. TCR-sequenced patients were children with drug-resistant epilepsy due to tuberous sclerosis complex, focal cortical dysplasia, Rasmussen encephalitis or hemimegalencephaly. Bulk genomic DNA was isolated from unsorted brain tissue and whole blood using the Monarch genomic DNA purification kit. CDR1 and CDR2 are read off the germline V gene (reference sequence) as MNHEY and SMNVEV. The CDR3, cysteine through phenylalanine, is 15 amino acids long. Just the 45-base CDR3 DNA is kept, in frame starting at base 1. Ends trimmed: V by 6 bases, J by 3 bases; bases unmatched to a gene: 9.

The immunoSEQ assay was used to generate TCR beta chain sequences from genomic DNA. The source study handled its data this way. CDR3 sequences that did not begin with the conserved framework cysteine at position 104 were removed by hand. To get clonality, the normalized Shannon's Diversity Index was subtracted from one, giving values from 0 (maximal diversity) to 1 (oligoclonal). Differences in the frequency of the same CDR3 between samples, such as brain versus blood, were assessed with chi-squared comparison-of-proportions tests. Public clonotypes were found by searching immuneACCESS, and the VDJdb browser was used to assess similarity to known antiviral clonotypes. TCRdb took this table from immuneACCESS and kept in-frame rearrangements with V and J called. Such tables lack part of the clones; where checked against another copy, unresolved V genes explain under half of the gap, and the rest is unexplained. That table gives V, J and clone size, and the DNA gave D and trimming. The sample records about 340,000 clones, nearly 95% of which are singletons. Together, the top ten hold 5.7% of the sample.

Here the sequenced sample was peripheral blood, taken 4 to 6 months after surgery. The chain links TRBV27 with TRBJ1-2; TRBD1 matches 8 bases in the middle. This receptor was taken from a boy under two years old with tuberous sclerosis and intractable seizures. The CDR3 protein sequence reads: CASSQGQGLYYGYTF. The DNA is TGTGCCAGCAGCCAAGGACAGGGCTTGTACTATGGCTACACCTTC.